The rows below give T cell receptor beta chains drawn from one sample of a study of Ad26.COV2.S vaccination and SARS-CoV-2 variants. Some clones are missing from TCRdb's copy, which holds only in-frame ones; the method was immunoSEQ multiplex PCR. The sample lists some 480,000 clones, around 85% seen once, with roughly 13% in the top ten. Sequencing was performed on peripheral blood, taken in a trial of Ad26.COV2.S vaccine versus placebo. These receptors came from a person aged 18 to 65 who received the Ad26.COV2.S COVID-19 vaccine or a placebo. The conserved cysteine and the conserved F or W are not part of the CDR3 here.

TRBV4-2 ASSQDPSDSNEQF
TRBV4-3 ASSQDWDGITDTQY
TRBV5-1 ASMGGVSYNEQF
TRBV6-2/TRBV6-3 ASSRSLNTEAF
TRBV6-5 ASSSKGGQF
TRBV6-1 ASSVTSDSPGNTEAF
TRBV18 ASSLQGIAYEQY
TRBV7-9 ASSYGLNYGYT
TRBV6-5 ASSYSGTANYGYT
TRBV27 ASSLSYGTYEQY
TRBV7-2 ASSQDGPNQPQH
TRBV19 ASGPGLAVLNNEQF
TRBV7-2 ASSLIRTSGRLGTDTQY
TRBV12-3/TRBV12-4 ASSLFRDTEAF
TRBV24-1 ATSEPGAPNTGELF
TRBV7-2 ASSSAGPGELF
TRBV9 ASSATGGDTGELF
TRBV3-1/TRBV3-2 ASSRTSPGELF
TRBV5-5 ASSLGQGAWNTEAF
TRBV5-1 ASSLGTGGGQETQY
TRBV4-3 ASSQDRRNTEAF
TRBV20-1 SARATVDSNQPQH
TRBV11-2 ASSLGGGLQETQY
TRBV5-6 ASSLVPLTTGRSYNEQF
TRBV28 ASSFANRVGYT
TRBV5-1 ASSQEGLANTGELF
TRBV2 ASRERGNSYNEQF
TRBV18 ASTSTGGEQY
TRBV5-6 ASSAGLPGDTQY
TRBV2 ASMSALGNIQY
TRBV25-1 ASSERGGGNQPQH
TRBV5-1 ASSDRQGAPLQY
TRBV18 ASSLQAQLQGGEQY
TRBV6-5 ASVQGGPQETQY
TRBV7-2 ASTRMGQGIYEQY
TRBV7-2 ASSPRLAGVRDTQY
TRBV9 ASSVGGSSYEQY
TRBV6-1 ASSEAWTSATSLYEQY
TRBV11-2 ASSLVGGSSDTQY
TRBV5-4 ASSPLQGYNEQF
TRBV28 ASTPGQVRNQPQH